This TCR beta chain was captured by sequencing in a study of CD8+ T cells in alopecia areata. Study details: The investigators scored severity in treated patients by the percentage of affected scalp area.

RNA, once extracted, was reverse transcribed into cDNA for use as the sequencing template. TCRdb keeps only in-frame clones here, not all; method: immunoSEQ multiplex PCR. Of 150,000 to 200,000 clones listed, approximately 57% were seen once; the top ten hold 1%. As concerns this clone: Its target is not known.

The CDR3 is 15 amino acids. CDR1 and CDR2 (germline): SGHRS, YFSETQ. The V end lost 4 bases, the J end lost 6 bases, and 20 bases lay between the germline ends. Noted treatment: oral pan-JAK inhibitor, 5-10 mg twice daily. Study results and caveats: Among the top 100, expanded CD8+ clones, as well as scalp clonality, were significantly decreased by tofacitinib. Tofacitinib did not eliminate many expanded lesional clones from scalp or blood. Affected scalp, especially in alopecia totalis/universalis, had a higher clonality than normal scalp did.

The specimen comprised CD4+ T cells sorted from blood, sampled at week 24, from a patient treated with tofacitinib. The sequence came from a human donor with alopecia areata. V usage is TRBV5-1 and J usage is TRBJ2-7; a weak D match, TRBD2 (5 bases). CDR3 nucleotide sequence: TGCGCCAGCAGCCCGGGTGGTAGCGCGGACCTCGAGCAGTACTTC. This translates into CASSPGGSADLEQYF.